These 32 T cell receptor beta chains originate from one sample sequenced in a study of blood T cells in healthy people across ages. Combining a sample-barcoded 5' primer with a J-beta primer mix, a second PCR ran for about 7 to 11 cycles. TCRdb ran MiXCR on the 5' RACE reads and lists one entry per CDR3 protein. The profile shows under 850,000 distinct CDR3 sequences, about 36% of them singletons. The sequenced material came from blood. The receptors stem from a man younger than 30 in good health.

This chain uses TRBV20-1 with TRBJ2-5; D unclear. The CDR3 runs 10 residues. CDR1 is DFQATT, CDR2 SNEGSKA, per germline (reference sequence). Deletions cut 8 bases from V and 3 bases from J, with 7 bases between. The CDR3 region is CSPEKETQYF. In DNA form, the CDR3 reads TGCAGTCCGGAAAAAGAGACCCAGTACTTC.

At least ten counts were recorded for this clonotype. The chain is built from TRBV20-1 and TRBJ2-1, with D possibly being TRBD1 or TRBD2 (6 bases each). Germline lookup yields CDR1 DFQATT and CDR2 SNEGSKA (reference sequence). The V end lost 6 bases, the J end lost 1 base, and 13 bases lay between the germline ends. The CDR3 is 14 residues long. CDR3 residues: CSALIGGSYNEQFF. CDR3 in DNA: TGCAGTGCCCTAATAGGGGGGTCCTACAATGAGCAGTTCTTC.

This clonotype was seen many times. In DNA, the CDR3 is TGCAGTGCTAGCGCAGGGAGCTCCTACAATGAGCAGTTCTTC. As protein: CSASAGSSYNEQFF. The gene calls are TRBV20-1 and TRBJ2-1; D is perhaps TRBD1 or TRBD2 (5 bases each). V dropped 3 bases and J dropped 0 bases, with 9 bases sitting between them. CDR3 length: 14 residues. The germline gives CDR1 DFQATT, CDR2 SNEGSKA (reference sequence).

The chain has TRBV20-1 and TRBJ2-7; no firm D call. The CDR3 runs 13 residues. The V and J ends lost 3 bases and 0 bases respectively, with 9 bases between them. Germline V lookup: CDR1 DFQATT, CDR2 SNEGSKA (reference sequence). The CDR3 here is CSASVRLSYEQYF. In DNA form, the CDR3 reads TGCAGTGCTAGTGTCAGGCTCTCCTACGAGCAGTACTTC.

The CDR3 is CSAREKLKVTDTQYF. For the CDR3, the DNA is TGCAGTGCTAGAGAGAAGTTAAAAGTCACAGATACGCAGTATTTT. V is TRBV20-1 and J is TRBJ2-3; D gene unclear. The CDR3 is 15 amino acids. Germline loops: CDR1 DFQATT, CDR2 SNEGSKA (reference sequence). The V end lost 0 bases, the J end lost 2 bases, and 12 bases lay between the germline ends.

The CDR3 spells CASSKARGGGAKNIQYF. CDR3 in DNA: TGTGCCAGCAGCAAAGCTCGGGGGGGCGGAGCCAAAAACATTCAGTACTTC. This chain links TRBV21-1 with TRBJ2-4; the table's D call of TRBD1 was not tested on the DNA. TRBV21-1 corresponds to a pseudogene. This CDR3 comprises 17 residues.

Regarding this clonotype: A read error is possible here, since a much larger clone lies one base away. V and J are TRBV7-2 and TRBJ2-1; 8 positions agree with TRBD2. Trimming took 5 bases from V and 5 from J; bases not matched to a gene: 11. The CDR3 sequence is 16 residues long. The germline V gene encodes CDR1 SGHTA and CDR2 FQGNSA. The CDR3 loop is CASSPRASGYNNEQFF. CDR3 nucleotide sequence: TGTGCCAGCAGCCCTCGGGCTAGCGGGTACAACAATGAGCAGTTCTTC.

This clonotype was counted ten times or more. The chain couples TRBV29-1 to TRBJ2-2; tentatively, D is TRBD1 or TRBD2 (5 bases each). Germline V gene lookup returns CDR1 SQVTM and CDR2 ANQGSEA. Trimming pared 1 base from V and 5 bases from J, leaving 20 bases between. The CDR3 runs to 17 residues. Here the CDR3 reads CSVEGRGQGIGTGELFF. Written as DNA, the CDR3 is TGCAGCGTTGAAGGGCGCGGGCAGGGAATTGGGACCGGGGAGCTGTTTTTT.

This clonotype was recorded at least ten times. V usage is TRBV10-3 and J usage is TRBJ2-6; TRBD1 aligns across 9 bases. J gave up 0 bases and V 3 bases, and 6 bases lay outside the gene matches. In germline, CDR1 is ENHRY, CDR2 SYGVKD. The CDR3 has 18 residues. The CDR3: CAISEKDRGSSGANVLTF. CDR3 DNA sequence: TGTGCCATCAGTGAAAAGGACAGGGGCTCCTCTGGGGCCAACGTCCTGACTTTC.

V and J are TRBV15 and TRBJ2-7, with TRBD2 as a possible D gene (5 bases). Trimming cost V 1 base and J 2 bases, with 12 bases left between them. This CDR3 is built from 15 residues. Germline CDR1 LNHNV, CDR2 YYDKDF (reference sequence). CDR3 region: CATSRGPRVAYEQYF. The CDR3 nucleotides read TGTGCCACCAGCAGAGGTCCGCGGGTGGCCTACGAGCAGTACTTC.

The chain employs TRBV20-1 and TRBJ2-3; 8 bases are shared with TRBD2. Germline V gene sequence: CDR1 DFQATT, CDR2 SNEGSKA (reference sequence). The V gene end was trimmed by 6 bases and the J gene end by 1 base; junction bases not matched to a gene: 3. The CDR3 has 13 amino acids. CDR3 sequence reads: CSAVSGGTDTQYF. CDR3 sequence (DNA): TGCAGTGCCGTTAGCGGGGGCACAGATACGCAGTATTTT.

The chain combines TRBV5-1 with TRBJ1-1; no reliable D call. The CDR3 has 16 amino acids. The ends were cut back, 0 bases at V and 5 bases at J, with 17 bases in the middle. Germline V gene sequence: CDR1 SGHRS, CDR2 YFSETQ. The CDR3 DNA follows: TGCGCCAGCAGCTTGGAATCGGTTAAACTTTCAACTGAAGCTTTCTTT. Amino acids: CASSLESVKLSTEAFF.

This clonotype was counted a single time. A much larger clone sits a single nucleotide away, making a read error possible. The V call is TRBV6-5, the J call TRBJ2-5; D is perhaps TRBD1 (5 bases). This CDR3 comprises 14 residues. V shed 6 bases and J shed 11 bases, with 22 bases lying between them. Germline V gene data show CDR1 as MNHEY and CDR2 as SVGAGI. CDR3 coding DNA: TGTGCCAGCAGGGCAGGGTGGAAGAGCAATGAGCAGTACTTC. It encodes CASRAGWKSNEQYF.

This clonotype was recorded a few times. The chain's CDR3 is CASTDRGTEAFF. Written as DNA, the CDR3 is TGTGCCAGCACTGACAGGGGCACTGAAGCTTTCTTT. V and J are TRBV6-5 and TRBJ1-1; 8 bases line up with TRBD1. This CDR3 has 12 amino acids. The V segment lost 7 bases and the J segment 4 bases; nucleotides outside the gene matches: 2. In germline, CDR1 is MNHEY, CDR2 SVGAGI.

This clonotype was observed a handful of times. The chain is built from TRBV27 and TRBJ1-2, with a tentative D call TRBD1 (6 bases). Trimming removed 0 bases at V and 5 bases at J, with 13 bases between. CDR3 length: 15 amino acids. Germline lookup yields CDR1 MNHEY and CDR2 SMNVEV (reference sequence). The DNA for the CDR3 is TGTGCCAGCAGTTTATCCCGGACAGACCTATATGGCTACACCTTC. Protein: CASSLSRTDLYGYTF.

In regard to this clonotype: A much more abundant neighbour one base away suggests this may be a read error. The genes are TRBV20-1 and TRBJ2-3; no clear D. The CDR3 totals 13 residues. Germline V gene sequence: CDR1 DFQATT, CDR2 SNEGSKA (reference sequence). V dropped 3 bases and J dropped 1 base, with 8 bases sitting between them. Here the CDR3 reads CSASRGGTDTQYF. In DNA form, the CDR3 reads TGCAGTGCTAGCCGCGGAGGCACAGATACGCAGTATTTT.

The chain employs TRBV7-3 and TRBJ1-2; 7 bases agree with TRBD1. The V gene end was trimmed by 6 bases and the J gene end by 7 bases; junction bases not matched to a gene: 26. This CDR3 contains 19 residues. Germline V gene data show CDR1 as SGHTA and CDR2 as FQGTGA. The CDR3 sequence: CASRILLLLPGQPLAGYTF. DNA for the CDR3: TGTGCCAGCAGGATATTGCTACTGCTGCCGGGACAGCCTTTGGCTGGCTACACCTTC. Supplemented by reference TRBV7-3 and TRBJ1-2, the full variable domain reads GAGVSQTPSNKVTEKGKYVELRCDPISGHTALYWYRQSLGQGPEFLIYFQGTGAADDSGLPNDRFFAVRPEGSVSTLKIQRTERGDSAVYLCASRILLLLPGQPLAGYTFGSGTRLTVV.

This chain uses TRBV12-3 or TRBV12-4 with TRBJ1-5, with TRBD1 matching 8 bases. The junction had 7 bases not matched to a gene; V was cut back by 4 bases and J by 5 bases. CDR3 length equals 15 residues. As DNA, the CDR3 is TGTGCCAGCAGTTCACGGACAGGGAGCTATCAGCCCCAGCATTTT. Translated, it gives CASSSRTGSYQPQHF.

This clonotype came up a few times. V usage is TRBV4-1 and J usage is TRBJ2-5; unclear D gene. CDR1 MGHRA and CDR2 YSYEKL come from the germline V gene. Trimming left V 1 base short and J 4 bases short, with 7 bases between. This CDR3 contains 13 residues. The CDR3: CASSQGYAETQYF. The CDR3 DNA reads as TGCGCCAGCAGCCAAGGGTATGCAGAGACCCAGTACTTC.

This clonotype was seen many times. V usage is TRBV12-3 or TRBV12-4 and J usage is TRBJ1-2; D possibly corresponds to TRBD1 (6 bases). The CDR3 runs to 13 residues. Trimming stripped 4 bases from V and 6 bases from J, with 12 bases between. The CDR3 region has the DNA TGTGCCAGCAGTTCACAGGGTACCGATGGCTACACCTTC. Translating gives CASSSQGTDGYTF.

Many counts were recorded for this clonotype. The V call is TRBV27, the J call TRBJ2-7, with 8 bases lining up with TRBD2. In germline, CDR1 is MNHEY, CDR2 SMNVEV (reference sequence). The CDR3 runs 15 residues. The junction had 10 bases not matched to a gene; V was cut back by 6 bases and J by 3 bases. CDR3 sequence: CASSPRLAKIYEQYF. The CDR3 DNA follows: TGTGCCAGCAGCCCAAGACTAGCGAAAATCTACGAGCAGTACTTC.

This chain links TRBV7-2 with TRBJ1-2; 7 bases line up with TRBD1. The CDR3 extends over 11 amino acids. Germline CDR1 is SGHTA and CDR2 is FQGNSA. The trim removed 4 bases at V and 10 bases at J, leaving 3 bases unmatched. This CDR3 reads CASSSTGLYTF. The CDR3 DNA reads TGTGCCAGCAGCTCGACAGGGCTCTACACCTTC. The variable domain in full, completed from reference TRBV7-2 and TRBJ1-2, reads GAGVSQSPSNKVTEKGKDVELRCDPISGHTALYWYRQSLGQGLEFLIYFQGNSAPDKSGLPSDRFSAERTGGSVSTLTIQRTQQEDSAVYLCASSSTGLYTFGSGTRLTVV.

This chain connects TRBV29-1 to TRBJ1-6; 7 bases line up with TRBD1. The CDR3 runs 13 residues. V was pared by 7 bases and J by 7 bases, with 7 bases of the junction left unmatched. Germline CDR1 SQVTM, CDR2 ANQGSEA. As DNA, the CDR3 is TGCAGCGCCCGTTTGACAGGGAATTCACCCCTCCACTTT. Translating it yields CSARLTGNSPLHF.

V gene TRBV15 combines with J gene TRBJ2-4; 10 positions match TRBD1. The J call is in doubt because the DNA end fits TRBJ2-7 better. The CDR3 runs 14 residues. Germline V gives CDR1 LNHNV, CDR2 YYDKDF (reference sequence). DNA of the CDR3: TGTGCCACCCGTTGGGACAGGGGTCTTTACGAGCAGTACTTC. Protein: CATRWDRGLYEQYF.

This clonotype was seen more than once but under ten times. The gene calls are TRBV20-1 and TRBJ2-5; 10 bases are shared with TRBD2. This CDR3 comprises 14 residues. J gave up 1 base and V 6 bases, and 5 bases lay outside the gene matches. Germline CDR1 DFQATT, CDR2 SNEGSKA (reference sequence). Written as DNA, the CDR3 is TGCAGTGCCGGACTAGCGGATGCCCAAGAGACCCAGTACTTC. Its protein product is CSAGLADAQETQYF.

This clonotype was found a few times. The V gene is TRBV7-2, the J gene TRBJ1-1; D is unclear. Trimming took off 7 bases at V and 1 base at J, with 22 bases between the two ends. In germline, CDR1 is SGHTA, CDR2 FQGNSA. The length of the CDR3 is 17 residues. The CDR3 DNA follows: TGTGCCAGCACCAAAAACCGTTACGAGACCTCGAACACTGAAGCTTTCTTT. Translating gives CASTKNRYETSNTEAFF.

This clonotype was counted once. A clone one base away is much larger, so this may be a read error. In DNA, the CDR3 is TGTGCCAGCAGCTTAGTAGGCGGGGGGGCCTCCTACAATGAGCAGTACTTC. This sequence encodes CASSLVGGGASYNEQYF. The chain carries TRBV7-6 and TRBJ2-5; 9 bases agree with TRBD2. The junction had 17 bases not matched to a gene; V was cut back by 1 base and J by 11 bases. Germline values: CDR1 SGHVS, CDR2 FNYEAQ. The CDR3 has 17 amino acids.

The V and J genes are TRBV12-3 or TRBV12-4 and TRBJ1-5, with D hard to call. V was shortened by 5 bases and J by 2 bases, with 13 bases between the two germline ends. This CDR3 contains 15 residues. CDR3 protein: CASSPQVARNQPQHF. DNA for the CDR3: TGTGCCAGCAGTCCCCAAGTGGCCCGCAATCAGCCCCAGCATTTT.

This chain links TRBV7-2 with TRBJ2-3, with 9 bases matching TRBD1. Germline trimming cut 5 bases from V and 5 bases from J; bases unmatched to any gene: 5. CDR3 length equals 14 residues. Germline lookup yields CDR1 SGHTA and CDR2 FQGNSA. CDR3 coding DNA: TGTGCCAGCAGCCAACAGGGGGCAGTAGATACGCAGTATTTT. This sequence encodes CASSQQGAVDTQYF.

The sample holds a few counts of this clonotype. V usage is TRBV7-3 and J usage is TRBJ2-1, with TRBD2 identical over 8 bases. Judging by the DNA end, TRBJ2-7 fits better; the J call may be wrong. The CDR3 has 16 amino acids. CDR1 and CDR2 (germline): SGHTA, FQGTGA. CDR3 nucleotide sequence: TGTGCCAGCAGCTTCTCCGGGACTAGAGGCTACAATGAGCAGTACTTC. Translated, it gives CASSFSGTRGYNEQYF.

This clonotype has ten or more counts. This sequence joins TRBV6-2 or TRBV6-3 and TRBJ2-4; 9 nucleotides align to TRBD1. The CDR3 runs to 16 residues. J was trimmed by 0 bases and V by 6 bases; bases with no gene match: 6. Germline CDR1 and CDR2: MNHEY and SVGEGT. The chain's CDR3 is CASRPQTGGAKNIQYF. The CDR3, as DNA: TGTGCCAGCAGACCTCAGACAGGGGGAGCCAAAAACATTCAGTACTTC.

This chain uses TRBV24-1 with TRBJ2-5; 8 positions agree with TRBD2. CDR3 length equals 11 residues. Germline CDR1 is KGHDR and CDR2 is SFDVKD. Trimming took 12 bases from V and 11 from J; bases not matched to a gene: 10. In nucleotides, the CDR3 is TGTGCCGTCGGGGGGGAGCATGAGCAGTACTTC. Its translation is CAVGGEHEQYF.